This record looks at one TCR beta chain sequence and its context. The antigen is undetermined. This CDR3 is 13 amino acids long. In germline, CDR1 is SGHRS, CDR2 YFSETQ. Each TRB cDNA library was prepared by 5' RACE (with UMI labels). TCRdb re-called the 5' RACE reads; every CDR3 protein appears as one record, without DNA. The sample has 50,000 to 75,000 distinct CDR3 sequences, and its top ten clones hold roughly 4.2%. This sample is part of a study of CXCR3-negative and CXCR3-positive naive CD8 T cells. Notes on the study in general: Naive cells, whether CXCR3-negative or CXCR3-positive, had similar TRBV-TRBJ usage, while memory cells differed.

The source of this sequence is a human donor in good health. Some clones in this sample may be carry-over from other donors' samples. Sequencing was carried out using naive CXCR3- CD8+ T cells from blood. Subset reported: CD45RO-CCR7+CD27+CD95- naive CD8+ T cells lacking CXCR3 (TNR3-). This chain links TRBV5-1 with TRBJ1-2. CDR3: CASSFDGFYGYTF.